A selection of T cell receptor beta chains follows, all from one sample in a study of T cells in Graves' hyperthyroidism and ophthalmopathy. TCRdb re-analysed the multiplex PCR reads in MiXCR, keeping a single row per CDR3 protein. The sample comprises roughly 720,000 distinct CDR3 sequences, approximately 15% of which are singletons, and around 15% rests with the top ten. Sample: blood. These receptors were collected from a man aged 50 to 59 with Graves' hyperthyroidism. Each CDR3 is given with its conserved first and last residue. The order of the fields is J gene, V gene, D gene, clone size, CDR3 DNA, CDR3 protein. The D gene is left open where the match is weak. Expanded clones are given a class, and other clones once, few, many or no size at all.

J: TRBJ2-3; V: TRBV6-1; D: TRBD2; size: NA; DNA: TGTGCCAGCAGTCAGGGGACTAGCGACACAGATACGCAGTATTTT; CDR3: CASSQGTSDTDTQYF
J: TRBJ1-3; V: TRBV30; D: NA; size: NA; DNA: TGTGCCTGGAGTCCCGGACAGAGAAACACCATATATTTT; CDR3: CAWSPGQRNTIYF
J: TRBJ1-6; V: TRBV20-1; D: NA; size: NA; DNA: TGCAGTGCTAGAGATTTAGGCAGAGAGAATTCACCCCTCCACTTT; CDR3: CSARDLGRENSPLHF
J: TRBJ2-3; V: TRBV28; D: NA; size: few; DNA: TGTGCCAGCAGTTCACAACAGGGACGGAAAGCTACGCAGTATTTT; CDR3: CASSSQQGRKATQYF
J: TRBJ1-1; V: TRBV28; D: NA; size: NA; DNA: TGTGCCAGCAGTTTAGCAGGGGCCGATAACTTTCGAGCTTTCTTT; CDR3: CASSLAGADNFRAFF
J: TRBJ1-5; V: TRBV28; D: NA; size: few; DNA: TGTGCCAGCAGCGCGGGACCGCCCCAGCATTTT; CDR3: CASSAGPPQHF
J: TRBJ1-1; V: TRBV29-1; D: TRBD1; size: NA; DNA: TGCAGCGTTGGCAGGGGGGGGTACACTGAAGCTTTCTTT; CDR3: CSVGRGGYTEAFF
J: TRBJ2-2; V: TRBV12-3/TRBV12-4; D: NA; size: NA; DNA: TGTGCCAGCAGTTTACAAAGGGGCACCGGGGAGCTGTTTTTT; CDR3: CASSLQRGTGELFF
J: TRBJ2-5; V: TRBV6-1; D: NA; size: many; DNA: TGTGCCAGCAGCCAGGCCTTGGGGGTGGGGACCCAGTACTTC; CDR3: CASSQALGVGTQYF
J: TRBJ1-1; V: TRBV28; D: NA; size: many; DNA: TGTGCCAGCAGGAACTGGAGTCTTGTTTCGCTTCTCTTT; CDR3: CASRNWSLVSLLF
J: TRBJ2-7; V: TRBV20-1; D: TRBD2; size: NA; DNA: TGCAGTGCTAGTCCTAGCGGGAGATACGAGCAGTACTTC; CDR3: CSASPSGRYEQYF
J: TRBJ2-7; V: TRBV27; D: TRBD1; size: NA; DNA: TGTGCCAGCAGTTTACGGGACAGGGGGCTTGAGCAGTACTTC; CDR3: CASSLRDRGLEQYF
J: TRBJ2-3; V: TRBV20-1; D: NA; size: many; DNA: TGCAGTGCTATCGACTGGGGCCCAGATACGCAGTATTTT; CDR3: CSAIDWGPDTQYF
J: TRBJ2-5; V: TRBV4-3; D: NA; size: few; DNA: TGCGCCAGCAGCCAAGATACAGGGGAGACCCAGTACTTC; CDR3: CASSQDTGETQYF